Following are 6 T cell receptor beta chains from one sample sequenced in a study of shared clonotypes between healthy human individuals. Measured with immunoSEQ multiplex PCR; TCRdb has only the in-frame clones, and not every one. The table shows approximately 940,000 clones, with 76% occurring only once. Sample: memory CD4+ T cells sorted from blood. Subset indicated: CD45RA-negative fraction. These receptors all come from a man between 18 and 35 years old in good health.

This clone has more than one count but fewer than ten. The chain couples TRBV25-1 to TRBJ2-5, with 7 bases lining up with TRBD1. Germline assignment: CDR1 MGHDK and CDR2 SYGVNS. V was pared by 5 bases and J by 4 bases, with 10 bases of the junction left unmatched. This CDR3 has 15 amino acids. The CDR3 DNA reads TGTGCCAGCAGTTCCCGGGACAGCAAGGGAGAGACCCAGTACTTC. Its translation is CASSSRDSKGETQYF.

The V and J genes are TRBV6-1 and TRBJ1-5; unclear D gene. CDR1 is MNHNS, CDR2 SASEGT, per germline. The CDR3 sequence is 13 residues long. Trimming took off 5 bases at V and 3 bases at J, with 8 bases between the two ends. CDR3 coding DNA: TGTGCCAGCAGTCTAGGTTACAATCAGCCCCAGCATTTT. Protein sequence: CASSLGYNQPQHF.

This clone appeared once. The chain links TRBV27 to TRBJ1-4; possible D gene TRBD1, 5 bases. The CDR3 has 14 amino acids. Trimming cost V 5 bases and J 8 bases, with 15 bases left between them. Germline assignment: CDR1 MNHEY and CDR2 SMNVEV (reference sequence). Here the CDR3 DNA reads TGTGCCAGCAGTCCCCGGGACTTTGCAGAAAAACTGTTTTTT. The encoded protein is CASSPRDFAEKLFF.

The V gene is TRBV18, the J gene TRBJ1-1; weak D call: TRBD1 (5 bases). Trimming removed 6 bases from V and 3 bases from J, with 20 bases in between. CDR1 is KGHSH, CDR2 LQKENI, per germline. The length of the CDR3 is 16 residues. The CDR3 bases are TGTGCCAGCTCCCCCTCGGGGCTTATCGACGACACTGAAGCTTTCTTT. Amino acid sequence: CASSPSGLIDDTEAFF.

The V call is TRBV7-2, the J call TRBJ2-1; D is perhaps TRBD1 (6 bases). The CDR3 totals 16 residues. CDR1 SGHTA and CDR2 FQGNSA come from the germline V gene. The V end was cut by 1 base, the J end by 4 bases, with 14 bases between. CDR3 protein: CASSLEAGASYNEQFF. For the CDR3, the DNA is TGTGCCAGCAGCTTAGAGGCAGGGGCATCTTACAATGAGCAGTTCTTC.

The V gene is TRBV5-1, the J gene TRBJ1-1; no reliable D call. V lost 2 bases to trimming and J lost 5 bases, with 10 bases between them. This CDR3 has 13 residues. Germline-derived CDR1 and CDR2 are SGHRS and YFSETQ. CDR3 bases: TGCGCCAGCAGCTTACAGCCCGAGACTGAAGCTTTCTTT. It specifies CASSLQPETEAFF.